A selection of T cell receptor beta chains follows, all from one sample in a study of shared clonotypes between healthy human individuals. Sequencing was performed with immunoSEQ multiplex PCR; in TCRdb, only in-frame clones are kept and a portion is missing. The table has about 2.1 million clones, about 94% seen once; the top ten hold over 1.5%. Sequences were obtained from naive CD8+ T cells from PBMCs. The receptors were sampled from a man younger than 35 in good health. Some clones in this sample may be carry-over from other donors' samples. The CDR3 runs from the conserved cysteine through the conserved F or W. Fields, in order: J gene, clone size, D gene, V gene, CDR3 protein, CDR3 DNA. A D gene is named only where the DNA matches it firmly. Clone size is given for some rows only: seen once, a few or many times, or a class if the clone is expanded.

J gene: TRBJ2-5
clone size: .
D gene: .
V gene: TRBV27
CDR3 protein: CASSPARGRETQYF
CDR3 DNA: TGTGCCAGCAGTCCAGCCCGGGGGCGGGAGACCCAGTACTTC

J gene: TRBJ1-4
clone size: .
D gene: .
V gene: TRBV7-9
CDR3 protein: CASSPRTDPNEKLFF
CDR3 DNA: TGTGCCAGCAGCCCTCGGACCGATCCTAATGAAAAACTGTTTTTT

J gene: TRBJ1-2
clone size: .
D gene: .
V gene: TRBV29-1
CDR3 protein: CSVDMDSYGYTF
CDR3 DNA: TGCAGCGTTGATATGGACAGCTATGGCTACACCTTC

J gene: TRBJ2-1
clone size: .
D gene: TRBD2
V gene: TRBV7-9
CDR3 protein: CASSDNSGSGSYNEQFF
CDR3 DNA: TGTGCCAGCAGCGATAATAGCGGGAGTGGCTCCTACAATGAGCAGTTCTTC

J gene: TRBJ2-2
clone size: .
D gene: .
V gene: TRBV5-4
CDR3 protein: CASSLGIVQGPGELFF
CDR3 DNA: TGTGCCAGCAGCTTGGGGATCGTGCAGGGGCCCGGGGAGCTGTTTTTT

J gene: TRBJ1-1
clone size: once
D gene: .
V gene: TRBV5-1
CDR3 protein: CASSLGGLNTEAFF
CDR3 DNA: TGCGCCAGCAGCTTAGGAGGTTTGAACACTGAAGCTTTCTTT

J gene: TRBJ2-5
clone size: .
D gene: .
V gene: TRBV28
CDR3 protein: CASSLRRRQAQETQYF
CDR3 DNA: TGTGCCAGCAGTTTACGTCGTCGGCAGGCCCAAGAGACCCAGTACTTC

J gene: TRBJ2-1
clone size: .
D gene: .
V gene: TRBV29-1
CDR3 protein: CSVVGGEQRGNEQFF
CDR3 DNA: TGCAGCGTTGTCGGCGGGGAGCAAAGGGGCAATGAGCAGTTCTTC

J gene: TRBJ1-5
clone size: .
D gene: .
V gene: TRBV6-6
CDR3 protein: CASSYSAEYSNQPQHF
CDR3 DNA: TGTGCCAGCAGTTACTCGGCCGAATATAGCAATCAGCCCCAGCATTTT

J gene: TRBJ2-3
clone size: .
D gene: TRBD2
V gene: TRBV4-2
CDR3 protein: CASSQRGSGRADTQYF
CDR3 DNA: TGTGCCAGCAGCCAAAGGGGGAGCGGGAGGGCAGATACGCAGTATTTT

J gene: TRBJ2-2
clone size: .
D gene: .
V gene: TRBV4-3
CDR3 protein: CASSQESGLLNTGELFF
CDR3 DNA: TGCGCCAGCAGCCAAGAGAGCGGCCTTTTGAACACCGGGGAGCTGTTTTTT

J gene: TRBJ2-2
clone size: once
D gene: TRBD2
V gene: TRBV7-2
CDR3 protein: CASSLSLAGTGELFF
CDR3 DNA: TGTGCCAGCAGCTTATCACTAGCGGGCACCGGGGAGCTGTTTTTT

J gene: TRBJ2-7
clone size: .
D gene: .
V gene: TRBV15
CDR3 protein: CATGTGYYEQYF
CDR3 DNA: TGTGCCACCGGGACGGGCTACTACGAGCAGTACTTC

J gene: TRBJ2-1
clone size: .
D gene: TRBD2
V gene: TRBV7-6
CDR3 protein: CASSLTSGNYEQFF
CDR3 DNA: TGTGCCAGCAGCTTGACTAGCGGGAACTATGAGCAGTTCTTC

J gene: TRBJ2-7
clone size: .
D gene: TRBD2
V gene: TRBV7-8
CDR3 protein: CASSLAGYSGRFHEQYF
CDR3 DNA: TGTGCCAGCAGCTTAGCGGGGTATAGCGGGAGGTTCCACGAGCAGTACTTC

J gene: TRBJ1-5
clone size: .
D gene: TRBD1
V gene: TRBV28
CDR3 protein: CASSLGTVYGNQPQHF
CDR3 DNA: TGTGCCAGCAGTTTAGGGACAGTCTACGGCAATCAGCCCCAGCATTTT

J gene: TRBJ2-2
clone size: .
D gene: .
V gene: TRBV30
CDR3 protein: CAWKFAGELFF
CDR3 DNA: TGTGCCTGGAAATTTGCCGGGGAGCTGTTTTTT

J gene: TRBJ2-7
clone size: once
D gene: .
V gene: TRBV4-1
CDR3 protein: CASSLHDGTYEQYF
CDR3 DNA: TGCGCCAGCAGCCTACACGACGGAACCTACGAGCAGTACTTC

J gene: TRBJ1-5
clone size: .
D gene: TRBD1
V gene: TRBV7-9
CDR3 protein: CASSLETGMGAYSNQPQHF
CDR3 DNA: TGTGCCAGCAGCTTAGAGACAGGGATGGGTGCGTATAGCAATCAGCCCCAGCATTTT

J gene: TRBJ2-1
clone size: .
D gene: .
V gene: TRBV5-6
CDR3 protein: CASSLGPNEQFF
CDR3 DNA: TGTGCCAGCAGCTTAGGCCCCAATGAGCAGTTCTTC

J gene: TRBJ2-6
clone size: .
D gene: .
V gene: TRBV7-8
CDR3 protein: CASSPETGLISGANVLTF
CDR3 DNA: TGTGCCAGCAGCCCTGAGACAGGCCTGATCTCTGGGGCCAACGTCCTGACTTTC

J gene: TRBJ2-7
clone size: .
D gene: TRBD2
V gene: TRBV27
CDR3 protein: CASSPRDYSF
CDR3 DNA: TGTGCCAGCAGTCCCCGGGACTACTCCTTC

J gene: TRBJ2-1
clone size: .
D gene: TRBD2
V gene: TRBV7-3
CDR3 protein: CASSSSGLAGDEQFF
CDR3 DNA: TGTGCCAGCAGCTCGTCGGGACTAGCGGGGGATGAGCAGTTCTTC

J gene: TRBJ2-2
clone size: .
D gene: .
V gene: TRBV5-4
CDR3 protein: CASSLNKGGHNTGELFF
CDR3 DNA: TGTGCCAGCAGCTTGAATAAAGGGGGACACAACACCGGGGAGCTGTTTTTT

J gene: TRBJ2-7
clone size: .
D gene: .
V gene: TRBV6-6
CDR3 protein: CASSYLKYEQYF
CDR3 DNA: TGTGCCAGCAGTTACTTAAAATACGAGCAGTACTTC

J gene: TRBJ2-1
clone size: .
D gene: .
V gene: TRBV9
CDR3 protein: CASSYSGDGQYNEQFF
CDR3 DNA: TGTGCCAGCAGTTACTCTGGGGACGGCCAGTACAATGAGCAGTTCTTC

J gene: TRBJ2-1
clone size: .
D gene: .
V gene: TRBV28
CDR3 protein: CASRKAERSYNEQFF
CDR3 DNA: TGTGCCTCCCGTAAGGCCGAGCGATCCTACAATGAGCAGTTCTTC

J gene: TRBJ2-1
clone size: .
D gene: TRBD2
V gene: TRBV18
CDR3 protein: CASSPNEGLAGAFYNEQFF
CDR3 DNA: TGTGCCAGCTCACCCAACGAGGGACTAGCGGGAGCATTCTACAATGAGCAGTTCTTC

J gene: TRBJ2-7
clone size: .
D gene: TRBD1
V gene: TRBV10-2
CDR3 protein: CASSRGDRGNEQYF
CDR3 DNA: TGCGCCAGCAGTAGGGGGGACAGGGGGAACGAGCAGTACTTC

J gene: TRBJ2-1
clone size: .
D gene: TRBD1
V gene: TRBV28
CDR3 protein: CASVWGQGRNEQFF
CDR3 DNA: TGTGCCAGCGTTTGGGGACAGGGTCGGAATGAGCAGTTCTTC

J gene: TRBJ2-4
clone size: once
D gene: .
V gene: TRBV28
CDR3 protein: CASYNGGPLAKNIQYF
CDR3 DNA: TGTGCCAGCTACAACGGGGGCCCCCTAGCCAAAAACATTCAGTACTTC

J gene: TRBJ1-1
clone size: .
D gene: TRBD1
V gene: TRBV4-2
CDR3 protein: CASSQETGTTEAFF
CDR3 DNA: TGTGCCAGCAGCCAAGAGACAGGGACGACTGAAGCTTTCTTT

J gene: TRBJ1-3
clone size: .
D gene: TRBD1
V gene: TRBV4-1
CDR3 protein: CASSFQTGVSGNTIYF
CDR3 DNA: TGCGCCAGCAGCTTTCAGACAGGGGTCTCTGGAAACACCATATATTTT

J gene: TRBJ2-5
clone size: .
D gene: .
V gene: TRBV18
CDR3 protein: CASSPVRETQYF
CDR3 DNA: TGTGCCAGCTCACCAGTTCGGGAGACCCAGTACTTC

J gene: TRBJ1-5
clone size: .
D gene: .
V gene: TRBV7-8
CDR3 protein: CASCGRDGLNQPQHF
CDR3 DNA: TGTGCCAGCTGTGGGAGGGACGGACTCAATCAGCCCCAGCATTTT

J gene: TRBJ2-7
clone size: .
D gene: TRBD2
V gene: TRBV9
CDR3 protein: CASSPHPSGLANHEQYF
CDR3 DNA: TGTGCCAGCAGCCCCCATCCTTCCGGACTAGCTAACCACGAGCAGTACTTC

J gene: TRBJ1-5
clone size: once
D gene: TRBD1
V gene: TRBV7-9
CDR3 protein: CASSRFSGQGRYSNQPQHF
CDR3 DNA: TGTGCCAGCAGTCGTTTTTCCGGACAGGGCCGGTATAGCAATCAGCCCCAGCATTTT

J gene: TRBJ2-7
clone size: .
D gene: .
V gene: TRBV4-1
CDR3 protein: CASSQDRLGTYYEQYF
CDR3 DNA: TGCGCCAGCAGCCAAGATAGATTGGGAACCTACTACGAGCAGTACTTC

J gene: TRBJ1-4
clone size: .
D gene: .
V gene: TRBV7-9
CDR3 protein: CASSHALGTKEKLFF
CDR3 DNA: TGTGCCAGCAGCCACGCTCTCGGGACCAAAGAAAAACTGTTTTTT

J gene: TRBJ1-1
clone size: .
D gene: TRBD1
V gene: TRBV12-5
CDR3 protein: CASGLLYDGTGGEAFF
CDR3 DNA: TGTGCTAGTGGTTTGCTGTACGATGGGACAGGGGGCGAAGCTTTCTTT

J gene: TRBJ2-1
clone size: .
D gene: .
V gene: TRBV15
CDR3 protein: CATSRDLRDTYNEQFF
CDR3 DNA: TGTGCCACCAGCAGAGATCTGCGGGACACCTACAATGAGCAGTTCTTC